These 13 T cell receptor beta chains were sequenced from one sample in a study of blood T cell repertoires in COVID-19. TCRdb's copy holds only in-frame clones and misses some; the assay was immunoSEQ multiplex PCR. The sample includes 50,000 to 65,000 clones, roughly 72% seen only once; the top ten take 6% to 7%. The sequenced sample was peripheral blood. Receptors originate from a woman aged 50 to 60 with active or convalescent COVID-19.

This clone came up once. J is TRBJ1-1 and V is TRBV2; D is possibly TRBD1 (5 bases). This CDR3 region has 13 residues. From germline, CDR1 is SNHLY and CDR2 FYNNEI. Deletions cut 9 bases from V and 2 bases from J, with 13 bases between. CDR3 sequence reads: CASTVTENTEAFF. The CDR3 region has the DNA TGTGCCAGTACGGTGACAGAAAACACTGAAGCTTTCTTT. The whole variable domain, remainder taken from reference TRBV2 and TRBJ1-1, is EPEVTQTPSHQVTQMGQEVILRCVPISNHLYFYWYRQILGQKVEFLVSFYNNEISEKSEIFDDQFSVERPDGSNFTLKIRSTKLEDSAMYFCASTVTENTEAFFGQGTRLTVV.

The CDR3 DNA reads TGTGCCAGCAGCTCCGCCCGGCAGACAATCTATGGCTACACCTTC. Translating gives CASSSARQTIYGYTF. This chain connects TRBV7-9 to TRBJ1-2, with no clear D. The CDR3 runs 15 residues. V was shortened by 4 bases and J by 4 bases, with 16 bases between the two germline ends. In germline, CDR1 is SEHNR, CDR2 FQNEAQ (reference sequence).

The gene calls are TRBV7-9 and TRBJ2-1; D not certain. There are 11 residues in the CDR3. The germline V gene encodes CDR1 SEHNR and CDR2 FQNEAQ (reference sequence). Deletions cut 1 base from V and 9 bases from J, with 4 bases between. CDR3 bases: TGTGCCAGCAGCTTAGGAGGTGAGCAGTTCTTC. It specifies CASSLGGEQFF.

The V call is TRBV10-3, the J call TRBJ1-2; maybe TRBD1 (5 bases). The CDR3 is 11 residues long. Germline CDR1 is ENHRY and CDR2 is SYGVKD. CDR3 sequence: CANRGEQGYTF. The CDR3 DNA follows: TGTGCAAACCGGGGGGAACAGGGCTACACCTTC.

This rearrangement joins TRBV2 to TRBJ1-2, with D maybe TRBD1 (6 bases). Between the trimmed V and J ends, which lost 0 bases and 2 bases, there was a span of 10 bases. Germline loops: CDR1 SNHLY, CDR2 FYNNEI. The CDR3 is made up of 15 amino acids. CDR3 in amino acids: CASSEAGGRNYGYTF. Written as DNA, the CDR3 is TGTGCCAGCAGTGAAGCAGGGGGACGGAACTATGGCTACACCTTC.

The chain uses TRBV19 and TRBJ1-2, with TRBD1 matching 8 bases. Unmatched junction bases numbered 9, after V lost 4 bases and J lost 5 bases. The CDR3 contains 15 residues. Germline lookup yields CDR1 LNHDA and CDR2 SQIVND (reference sequence). The CDR3 DNA is TGTGCCAGTAGTACCCCCGGGACAGGAGAATATGGCTACACCTTC. This encodes CASSTPGTGEYGYTF.

The CDR3 coding sequence is TGTGCCAGTAGTATACCCTTCTATGGCTACACCTTC. Its translation is CASSIPFYGYTF. The V call is TRBV19, the J call TRBJ1-2; D call uncertain. V was trimmed by 2 bases and J by 4 bases, leaving 5 bases between them. Germline V gene lookup returns CDR1 LNHDA and CDR2 SQIVND (reference sequence). The CDR3 is 12 amino acids.

The rearrangement joins TRBV7-9 to TRBJ1-2; D remains ambiguous. The CDR3 spans 17 residues. Germline CDR1 SEHNR, CDR2 FQNEAQ (reference sequence). V lost 2 bases and J 0 bases, leaving 16 bases between the germline ends. In nucleotides, the CDR3 is TGTGCCAGCAGCTTAAAAAACACCTTATCAGCTAACTATGGCTACACCTTC. Translation gives CASSLKNTLSANYGYTF.

This clone has more than one count but fewer than ten. This chain uses TRBV7-3 with TRBJ2-7; D not certain. There are 12 residues in the CDR3. V was pared by 0 bases and J by 6 bases, with 6 bases between. Germline V CDR1 and CDR2: SGHTA, FQGTGA. The CDR3 DNA reads as TGTGCCAGCAGCTTAACCTTCGGCGAGCAGTACTTC. Protein product: CASSLTFGEQYF. The whole variable domain, remainder taken from reference TRBV7-3 and TRBJ2-7, is GAGVSQTPSNKVTEKGKYVELRCDPISGHTALYWYRQSLGQGPEFLIYFQGTGAADDSGLPNDRFFAVRPEGSVSTLKIQRTERGDSAVYLCASSLTFGEQYFGPGTRLTVT.

This clone showed up just a few times. This chain links TRBV9 with TRBJ2-2; 9 bases align to TRBD2. Germline values: CDR1 SGDLS, CDR2 YYNGEE. The CDR3 consists of 14 residues. The ends lost 3 bases at V and 3 bases at J; junction bases unmatched: 0. As DNA, the CDR3 is TGTGCCAGCAGCGGACTAGCGGACACCGGGGAGCTGTTTTTT. Protein: CASSGLADTGELFF.

This rearrangement joins TRBV2 to TRBJ1-4; D is undetermined. Germline CDR1 SNHLY, CDR2 FYNNEI. The CDR3 length is 14 residues. With 2 bases removed from V and 8 bases from J, the gap between germline ends came to 12 bases. CDR3: CASSEFGGLEKLFF. The CDR3, as DNA: TGTGCCAGCAGTGAATTTGGCGGTTTGGAAAAACTGTTTTTT.

This clone was picked up one time. The chain is built from TRBV6-1 and TRBJ2-3, with 8 nucleotides matching TRBD1. This CDR3 is 20 amino acids long. Germline V CDR1 and CDR2: MNHNS, SASEGT. V dropped 4 bases and J dropped 1; count of bases not matched to a gene: 19. DNA for the CDR3: TGTGCCAGCAGTGGGCTGGGTTCTTGGTTTGGACAGGGTGGCACAGATACGCAGTATTTT. It is translated as CASSGLGSWFGQGGTDTQYF.

The CDR3 loop reads CASSPPGYGYTF. As DNA, the CDR3 is TGTGCCAGCTCACCCCCGGGCTATGGCTACACCTTC. The chain joins TRBV18 to TRBJ1-2; D is uncertain. Deletions cut 3 bases from V and 4 bases from J, with 6 bases between. The CDR3 has 12 amino acids. Germline V lookup: CDR1 KGHSH, CDR2 LQKENI.